Each of the 25 T cell receptor beta chains below was sequenced from the same sample in a study of blood T cell repertoires in COVID-19. Sequencing was performed with immunoSEQ multiplex PCR; in TCRdb, only in-frame clones are kept and a portion is missing. The sample carries about 200,000 clones, about 94% recorded once. Input material: peripheral blood. Receptors were obtained from a man aged 55 to 70 with COVID-19, enrolled during active disease.

This chain joins TRBV6-5 and TRBJ2-3; the match to TRBD2 covers 11 bases. J lost 2 bases, V lost 7 bases, and 5 bases had no gene match. Germline CDR1 and CDR2: MNHEY and SVGAGI. The CDR3 has 15 amino acids. DNA for the CDR3: TGTGCCAGCATGGTAGCGGGAGGGCTCACAGATACGCAGTATTTT. Translated: CASMVAGGLTDTQYF.

This chain connects TRBV27 to TRBJ2-2; 9 bases agree with TRBD2. The trim removed 5 bases at V and 13 bases at J, leaving 11 bases unmatched. The CDR3 consists of 14 residues. Germline V gene data show CDR1 as MNHEY and CDR2 as SMNVEV (reference sequence). CDR3 nucleotide sequence: TGTGCCAGCAGTCCGTCGGTTAGCGGGAGTGTGCTGTTTTTT. This codes for CASSPSVSGSVLFF.

This chain links TRBV28 with TRBJ1-3, with 11 bases fitting TRBD1. Unmatched junction bases numbered 3, after V lost 4 bases and J lost 1 base. CDR3 length: 16 residues. The germline gives CDR1 MDHEN, CDR2 SYDVKM. The CDR3 sequence is CASSSGTGGSGNTIYF. The CDR3 nucleotides read TGTGCCAGCAGTTCCGGGACAGGGGGATCTGGAAACACCATATATTTT.

The V gene is TRBV25-1, the J gene TRBJ1-5; the D is unclear. In germline, CDR1 is MGHDK, CDR2 SYGVNS. The CDR3 is 12 amino acids. Trimming pared 8 bases from V and 4 bases from J, leaving 9 bases between. This CDR3 reads CASQAGNQPQHF. In DNA, the CDR3 is TGTGCCAGCCAGGCGGGTAATCAGCCCCAGCATTTT.

The chain carries TRBV29-1 and TRBJ1-3; TRBD1 is a possible D gene (5 bases). CDR1 is SQVTM and CDR2 is ANQGSEA in the germline V gene. Trimming took off 4 bases at V and 0 bases at J, with 10 bases between the two ends. CDR3 size: 14 residues. The CDR3, as DNA: TGCAGCGTTGGTGACAGCTTCTCTGGAAACACCATATATTTT. This sequence encodes CSVGDSFSGNTIYF. The full variable domain, its missing parts supplied by reference TRBV29-1 and TRBJ1-3, is SAVISQKPSRDICQRGTSLTIQCQVDSQVTMMFWYRQQPGQSLTLIATANQGSEATYESGFVIDKFPISRPNLTFSTLTVSNMSPEDSSIYLCSVGDSFSGNTIYFGEGSWLTVV.

This clone was detected once. The CDR3 DNA follows: TGTGCCAGCGTCTCAGCTCCGGGACAGACCCTTGGGTCCCTCCACTTT. This translates into CASVSAPGQTLGSLHF. The chain uses TRBV28 and TRBJ1-6, with 7 nucleotides matching TRBD1. The CDR3 loop spans 16 amino acids. Germline CDR1 and CDR2: MDHEN and SYDVKM. Germline trimming cut 8 bases from V and 14 bases from J; bases unmatched to any gene: 21.

This clone was seen once. The chain employs TRBV28 and TRBJ1-3; the D gene is possibly TRBD1 (5 bases). The length of the CDR3 is 15 residues. The germline V and J ends were trimmed by 3 bases and 1 base, with 10 bases remaining between them. CDR1 and CDR2 from the germline V gene are MDHEN and SYDVKM. CDR3: CASSLGGMSGNTIYF. As DNA, the CDR3 is TGTGCCAGCAGTTTGGGGGGGATGTCTGGAAACACCATATATTTT.

This clone was seen more than once but under ten times. The rearrangement links TRBV9 to TRBJ2-2; no clear D gene. Germline V gene data show CDR1 as SGDLS and CDR2 as YYNGEE. V dropped 0 bases and J dropped 0 bases, with 6 bases sitting between them. This CDR3 has 15 amino acids. CDR3: CASSVGAANTGELFF. The DNA for the CDR3 is TGTGCCAGCAGCGTAGGGGCAGCGAACACCGGGGAGCTGTTTTTT.

The V call is TRBV5-1, the J call TRBJ1-1, with 11 bases lining up with TRBD1. V shed 4 bases and J 8 bases; nucleotides not matched to a gene: 4. The V gene's germline CDR1 is SGHRS and CDR2 YFSETQ. The CDR3 is made up of 13 amino acids. In DNA form, the CDR3 reads TGCGCCAGCAGCGGGGACAGGGGGATAGAAGCTTTCTTT. Translated, it gives CASSGDRGIEAFF.

This clone has just one count. The chain links TRBV6-5 to TRBJ1-5, with TRBD1 matching over 7 bases. V gave up 5 bases and J gave up 0 bases; unmatched junction bases: 4. This CDR3 contains 15 residues. Germline V CDR1 and CDR2: MNHEY, SVGAGI. The DNA for the CDR3 is TGTGCCAGCAGTAGGGACAGCTTTAGCAATCAGCCCCAGCATTTT. Amino acids: CASSRDSFSNQPQHF.

The rearrangement uses TRBV5-8 and TRBJ1-1; D remains ambiguous. The CDR3 length is 12 residues. V dropped 0 bases and J dropped 5 bases, with 5 bases sitting between them. Germline-derived CDR1 and CDR2 are SGHTS and YDEGEE. For the CDR3, the DNA is TGTGCCAGCAGCTTGGTCAGGACTGAAGCTTTCTTT. The encoded protein is CASSLVRTEAFF.

The chain has TRBV10-3 and TRBJ1-1; D uncertain. This CDR3 region has 13 residues. Germline values: CDR1 ENHRY, CDR2 SYGVKD. V shed 5 bases and J shed 5 bases, with 12 bases lying between them. DNA for the CDR3: TGTGCCATCAGTAGCCCGGGAGGTACTGAAGCTTTCTTT. As protein: CAISSPGGTEAFF.

The rearrangement links TRBV5-4 to TRBJ1-2, with D tentatively TRBD1 (6 bases). Germline V lookup: CDR1 SGHNT, CDR2 YYREEE (reference sequence). This CDR3 has 15 residues. V lost 4 bases and J lost 4, with 17 bases in between. The CDR3 sequence: CASSEPGQLFYGYTF. CDR3 nucleotide sequence: TGTGCCAGCAGCGAACCGGGACAACTGTTCTATGGCTACACCTTC. The full variable domain, with the rest looked up from reference TRBV5-4 and TRBJ1-2, is ETGVTQSPTHLIKTRGQQVTLRCSSQSGHNTVSWYQQALGQGPQFIFQYYREEENGRGNFPPRFSGLQFPNYSSELNVNALELDDSALYLCASSEPGQLFYGYTFGSGTRLTVV.

The chain couples TRBV24-1 to TRBJ2-2; TRBD1 is a possible D gene (5 bases). Germline CDR1 is KGHDR and CDR2 is SFDVKD. CDR3 length: 15 residues. Trimming took off 1 base at V and 6 bases at J, with 11 bases between the two ends. The DNA of the CDR3 is TGTGCCACCAGTGATTTCCCTCAGGGCTCCGGGGAGCTGTTTTTT. Residues: CATSDFPQGSGELFF.

The chain has TRBV7-2 and TRBJ2-1; 9 bases are a match to TRBD2. CDR1 is SGHTA and CDR2 is FQGNSA in the germline V gene. The CDR3 spans 16 residues. The trim removed 8 bases at V and 0 bases at J, leaving 8 bases unmatched. The CDR3: CASVPFSGSSYNEQFF. The CDR3 bases are TGTGCCAGCGTTCCCTTTAGCGGGAGCTCCTACAATGAGCAGTTCTTC.

This clone was seen a few times. CDR3 nucleotide sequence: TGTGCCAGCTCAGGAAGGCACTATGGCTACACCTTC. Translated, it gives CASSGRHYGYTF. The chain links TRBV19 to TRBJ1-2, with D uncertain. Germline-derived CDR1 and CDR2 are LNHDA and SQIVND (reference sequence). The CDR3 is made up of 12 amino acids. V was pared by 9 bases and J by 3 bases, with 11 bases between.

Here the CDR3 reads CASSLAPGGGPDTQYF. The CDR3 bases are TGCGCCAGCAGCTTGGCCCCCGGCGGGGGGCCCGATACGCAGTATTTT. The rearrangement joins TRBV5-1 to TRBJ2-3, with TRBD2 identical over 8 bases. The CDR3 runs to 16 residues. Germline V CDR1 and CDR2: SGHRS, YFSETQ. J was trimmed by 6 bases and V by 0 bases; bases with no gene match: 9. Full variable domain (rest looked up from reference TRBV5-1 and TRBJ2-3): KAGVTQTPRYLIKTRGQQVTLSCSPISGHRSVSWYQQTPGQGLQFLFEYFSETQRNKGNFPGRFSGRQFSNSRSEMNVSTLELGDSALYLCASSLAPGGGPDTQYFGPGTRLTVL.

The rearrangement links TRBV4-2 to TRBJ2-3, with D possibly TRBD2 on 6 matching bases. The CDR3 has 16 residues. The germline V and J ends were trimmed by 4 bases and 3 bases, with 17 bases remaining between them. CDR1 LGHNA and CDR2 YNFKEQ come from the germline V gene. CDR3 coding DNA: TGTGCCAGCAGCCCAAGGGTCGCTAGCGATACAGATACGCAGTATTTT. Translated, it gives CASSPRVASDTDTQYF.

The chain employs TRBV4-1 and TRBJ2-1; 7 bases agree with TRBD2. Germline-derived CDR1 and CDR2 are MGHRA and YSYEKL. The V gene end was trimmed by 3 bases and the J gene end by 5 bases; junction bases not matched to a gene: 4. The CDR3 covers 14 residues. The CDR3 nucleotides are TGCGCCAGCAGCCATCCTAGCGGTAACAATGAGCAGTTCTTC. Amino acids: CASSHPSGNNEQFF.

The chain carries TRBV19 and TRBJ1-1; unclear D gene. CDR3 size: 13 residues. Trimming removed 5 bases from V and 4 bases from J, with 11 bases in between. Germline CDR1 is LNHDA and CDR2 is SQIVND (reference sequence). The CDR3 DNA follows: TGTGCCAGTAGTCGGAGGGAGGGCACTGAAGCTTTCTTT. This sequence encodes CASSRREGTEAFF.

In this sample, this clone turned up once. The V and J genes are TRBV7-9 and TRBJ2-7; 7 nucleotides agree with TRBD2. After removal of 5 bases from V and 2 bases from J, the junction contained 15 bases not matched to a gene. Per germline, CDR1 SEHNR and CDR2 FQNEAQ (reference sequence). The CDR3 has 17 amino acids. In nucleotides, the CDR3 is TGTGCCAGCAGCGGAGACGTGGCGGGAGCCCTGCCCTACGAGCAGTACTTC. This codes for CASSGDVAGALPYEQYF.

This clone occurred a few times. The V and J genes are TRBV27 and TRBJ1-5; D gene unclear. Trimming removed 8 bases from V and 4 bases from J, with 24 bases in between. The CDR3 contains 17 residues. Germline V gene data show CDR1 as MNHEY and CDR2 as SMNVEV (reference sequence). The CDR3, as DNA: TGTGCCAGCCCCGCGGGGTTCTCTCCGCCAACAAATCAGCCCCAGCATTTT. Translation: CASPAGFSPPTNQPQHF.

V is TRBV5-4 and J is TRBJ1-2; 7 bases line up with TRBD1. V shed 0 bases and J 3 bases; nucleotides not matched to a gene: 5. Germline assignment: CDR1 SGHNT and CDR2 YYREEE (reference sequence). The CDR3 has 15 amino acids. In DNA, the CDR3 is TGTGCCAGCAGCTTGGGGAGACAGGGAGACTATGGCTACACCTTC. This codes for CASSLGRQGDYGYTF.

The chain joins TRBV11-2 to TRBJ2-1; TRBD2 matches 8 bases. Unmatched junction bases numbered 9, after V lost 5 bases and J lost 6 bases. The CDR3 is made up of 15 amino acids. Looked up from germline, CDR1 is SGHAT and CDR2 is FQNNGV. CDR3 in DNA: TGTGCCAGCAGCCCCCGGGGTAGCGGGACCAATGAGCAGTTCTTC. Translating gives CASSPRGSGTNEQFF.

The CDR3 region has the DNA TGTGCCACCAGTGATCCCTCCGGGACTAGCGGGAGGCACTACGAGCAGTACTTC. Translated, it gives CATSDPSGTSGRHYEQYF. The chain recombines TRBV24-1 with TRBJ2-7, with TRBD2 matching over 15 bases. Looked up from germline, CDR1 is KGHDR and CDR2 is SFDVKD. V dropped 3 bases and J dropped 3; count of bases not matched to a gene: 8. The CDR3 sequence is 18 residues long.